The 5 T cell receptor beta chains below all came from one sample that was sequenced in a study of kidney transplant recipient with SARS-CoV-2 infection. TCRdb re-called the reads through MiXCR, storing one row per CDR3 protein. The sample includes fewer than 250,000 distinct CDR3 sequences, 25% to 30% seen only once; the top ten take around 6.8%. Sequenced material: a blood sample, taken at baseline and on day 111 from a kidney transplant recipient. Receptor source: a male patient aged 25-45 years who had COVID-19 and was a kidney transplant recipient. Part of the T cells may come from the graft donor.

This clonotype was observed at least ten times. This sequence joins TRBV11-2 and TRBJ2-7; the match to TRBD1 covers 7 bases. CDR1 and CDR2 (germline): SGHAT, FQNNGV. With 4 bases clipped from V and 3 bases from J, the junction kept 9 bases outside the gene matches. This CDR3 comprises 15 residues. CDR3 residues: CASSSPRTGNYEQYF. Here the CDR3 DNA reads TGTGCCAGCAGCTCACCGCGGACAGGCAACTACGAGCAGTACTTC.

This clonotype was seen ten or more times. This chain uses TRBV7-6 with TRBJ1-2; no reliable D call. Germline V gene data show CDR1 as SGHVS and CDR2 as FNYEAQ. The CDR3 length is 17 residues. Trimming removed 4 bases at V and 4 bases at J, with 22 bases between. DNA of the CDR3: TGTGCCAGCAGCTCTTACGATGAATCTCGAAAGACCTATGGCTACACCTTC. Protein product: CASSSYDESRKTYGYTF.

As regards this clonotype: A much more abundant neighbour one base away suggests this may be a read error. The chain employs TRBV28 and TRBJ1-1; D is perhaps TRBD1 (6 bases). With 8 bases removed from V and 5 bases from J, the gap between germline ends came to 24 bases. The CDR3 consists of 16 residues. Per germline, CDR1 MDHEN and CDR2 SYDVKM. The CDR3 nucleotides are TGTGCCAGCCCTCCGGGGGGGGCAATCCAGCGGACTGAAGCTTTCTTT. The encoded protein is CASPPGGAIQRTEAFF.

This clonotype was counted a few times. CDR3 protein: CASSDWTSGRYNEQFF. The CDR3, as DNA: TGTGCCAGCAGTGACTGGACTAGCGGGCGCTACAATGAGCAGTTCTTC. The gene calls are TRBV6-4 and TRBJ2-1; 11 bases match TRBD2. The germline CDR1 and CDR2 sequences are MRHNA and SNTAGT. With 1 base clipped from V and 3 bases from J, the junction kept 2 bases outside the gene matches. This CDR3 has 16 residues.

The sample holds many counts of this clonotype. The chain couples TRBV7-2 to TRBJ2-5; D might be TRBD1 or TRBD2, each matching 5 bases. The CDR3 extends over 14 amino acids. Germline CDR1 reads SGHTA; CDR2 reads FQGNSA. Trimming pared 0 bases from V and 3 bases from J, leaving 8 bases between. CDR3 residues: CASSLAVGEETQYF. The CDR3 bases are TGTGCCAGCAGCTTAGCGGTGGGGGAAGAGACCCAGTACTTC.